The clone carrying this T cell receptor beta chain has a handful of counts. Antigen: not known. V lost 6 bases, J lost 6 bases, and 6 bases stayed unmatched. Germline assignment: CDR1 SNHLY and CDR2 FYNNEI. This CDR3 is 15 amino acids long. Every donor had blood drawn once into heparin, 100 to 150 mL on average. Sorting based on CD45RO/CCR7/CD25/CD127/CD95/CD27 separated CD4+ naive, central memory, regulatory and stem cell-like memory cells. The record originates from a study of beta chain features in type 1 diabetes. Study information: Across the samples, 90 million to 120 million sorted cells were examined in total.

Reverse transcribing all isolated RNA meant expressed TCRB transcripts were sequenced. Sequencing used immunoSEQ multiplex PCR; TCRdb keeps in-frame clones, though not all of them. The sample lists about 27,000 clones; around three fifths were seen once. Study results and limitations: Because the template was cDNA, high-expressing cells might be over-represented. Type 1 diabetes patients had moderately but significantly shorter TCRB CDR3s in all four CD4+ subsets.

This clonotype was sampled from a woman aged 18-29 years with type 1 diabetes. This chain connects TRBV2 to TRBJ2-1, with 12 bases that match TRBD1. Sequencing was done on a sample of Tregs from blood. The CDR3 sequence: CASRGGTGGPNEQFF. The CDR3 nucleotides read TGTGCCAGCAGGGGGGGGACAGGGGGCCCCAATGAGCAGTTCTTC.